The clone carrying this T cell receptor beta chain appeared a few times. Antigen specificity is unknown. CDR1 is LNHDA and CDR2 is SQIVND in the germline V gene (reference sequence). This CDR3 spans 14 amino acids. V lost 3 bases to trimming and J lost 7 bases, with 12 bases between them. Using immunoSEQ multiplex PCR, the repertoire was profiled, and TCRdb retains in-frame clones only, with some absent. The sample has about 20,000 clones; around 80% are singletons. This entry is derived from a study of T cells in narcolepsy. As for the study in general: Enrolled donors included narcolepsy type 1 or type 2 patients and healthy controls. Whole-study results and caveats: Some memory CD4+ repertoires had no autoreactive clone sequences. Autoreactive clonotypes reportedly recurred in blood of same and different patients, not controls. Same-patient CSF and blood CD4+ T cell clonotypes included HCRT-specific and TRIB2-specific autoreactive ones.

This clonotype originated in a human donor in good health. This rearrangement joins TRBV19 to TRBJ2-2; a weak D match, TRBD2 (5 bases). Sequencing input: memory (CD45RA-) CD4+ T cells from blood. CDR3 bases: TGTGCCAGTAGTATGGGGTCGGGGTTCGGGGAGCTGTTTTTT. This encodes CASSMGSGFGELFF.